These 14 T cell receptor beta chains share one sample of origin, sequenced in a study of cytomegalovirus exposure and HLA in healthy donors (dated by TCRdb to the late 2010s). Library generation was performed with the immunoSEQ multiplex PCR assay. The multiplex PCR relied on a mix of 60 forward primers for TCR Vbeta segments and 13 reverse primers for TCR Jbeta segments. The table comes from immuneACCESS by way of TCRdb, which keeps in-frame sequences with V and J called. Part of the clones is missing from these tables; in studies checked, under half for an unresolved V gene and the rest for unknown reasons. The sample table holds 110,000 to 150,000 clones, of which 65% to 80% were seen once. The ten biggest clones cover roughly 2% of the sample. The material sequenced was PBMCs. Receptor source: a woman between 40 and 55 years old in good health and CMV-seronegative.

This sequence joins TRBV19 and TRBJ1-1; D unresolved. CDR1 and CDR2 (germline): LNHDA, SQIVND (reference sequence). Trimming pared 7 bases from V and 4 bases from J, leaving 13 bases between. The CDR3 loop spans 13 amino acids. The DNA for the CDR3 is TGTGCCAGTAAAATGACCGGGATCACTGAAGCTTTCTTT. Its protein is CASKMTGITEAFF.

The chain uses TRBV5-1 and TRBJ2-1; the match to TRBD1 covers 8 bases. Per the germline V gene, CDR1 is SGHRS and CDR2 is YFSETQ. V gave up 6 bases and J gave up 0 bases; unmatched junction bases: 5. The CDR3 spans 15 residues. DNA for the CDR3: TGCGCCAGCACCTCCACAGGGGGCTCCTACAATGAGCAGTTCTTC. This codes for CASTSTGGSYNEQFF.

The V and J genes are TRBV10-1 and TRBJ2-1; 7 bases match TRBD1. The CDR3 runs to 15 residues. CDR1 WNHNN and CDR2 SYGVQD come from the germline V gene (reference sequence). V lost 5 bases, J lost 1 base, and 5 bases stayed unmatched. The CDR3 bases are TGCGCCAGCAGTTACAGGGGTTTTTCCTACAATGAGCAGTTCTTC. This encodes CASSYRGFSYNEQFF.

The chain recombines TRBV29-1 with TRBJ2-5; 7 nucleotides line up with TRBD2. This CDR3 spans 12 amino acids. The germline gives CDR1 SQVTM, CDR2 ANQGSEA. V dropped 6 bases and J dropped 3; count of bases not matched to a gene: 4. The CDR3 DNA sequence: TGCAGCGTAACTAGCGTAAAAGAGACCCAGTACTTC. Translation gives CSVTSVKETQYF.

The chain is built from TRBV5-1 and TRBJ1-1; D might be TRBD1 (6 bases). The V and J ends lost 4 bases and 0 bases respectively, with 16 bases between them. The CDR3 length is 16 residues. From germline, CDR1 is SGHRS and CDR2 YFSETQ. CDR3 protein: CASSPQSGALNTEAFF. The CDR3 coding sequence is TGCGCCAGCAGCCCTCAGTCAGGGGCTTTGAACACTGAAGCTTTCTTT.

The V gene is TRBV5-1, the J gene TRBJ2-7; 10 bases fit TRBD2. Germline V CDR1 and CDR2: SGHRS, YFSETQ. Trimming removed 0 bases from V and 7 bases from J; junction bases left unmatched: 4. The CDR3 contains 14 residues. The CDR3 DNA sequence: TGCGCCAGCAGCTTGGTGGCTAGCGGGGGAGAGCAGTACTTC. It translates to CASSLVASGGEQYF.

The chain carries TRBV6-5 and TRBJ2-1; no reliable D call. The CDR3 is made up of 15 amino acids. V lost 2 bases, J lost 0 bases, and 8 bases lay in between. CDR1 is MNHEY, CDR2 SVGAGI, per germline. The CDR3 loop is CASSYALSSYNEQFF. Written as DNA, the CDR3 is TGTGCCAGCAGTTACGCGTTGAGCTCCTACAATGAGCAGTTCTTC.

This clone came up a few times. The rearrangement links TRBV4-1 to TRBJ2-7; 7 positions agree with TRBD1. Germline loops: CDR1 MGHRA, CDR2 YSYEKL. This CDR3 has 15 amino acids. V lost 4 bases to trimming and J lost 6 bases; unmatched junction nucleotides: 12. DNA for the CDR3: TGCGCCAGCAGCCGGCTGACAGGGTCACCCTCCGAGCAGTACTTC. Protein: CASSRLTGSPSEQYF.

The table lists this clone with a count of one. The J gene is TRBJ1-2, the V gene TRBV28, with 7 bases fitting TRBD1. J was trimmed by 8 bases and V by 5 bases; bases with no gene match: 8. The CDR3 is made up of 13 amino acids. From germline, CDR1 is MDHEN and CDR2 SYDVKM. CDR3 sequence (DNA): TGTGCCAGCAGTCCCACAGGGGTGGGCGGCTACACCTTC. Encoded protein: CASSPTGVGGYTF.

This chain connects TRBV2 to TRBJ1-6, with a weak D call TRBD1 (5 bases). Germline CDR1 reads SNHLY; CDR2 reads FYNNEI. The V end was cut by 6 bases, the J end by 6 bases, with 15 bases between. The CDR3 totals 15 residues. CDR3 sequence (DNA): TGTGCCAGCAGCCTTCGACAGAGTATTAATTCACCCCTCCACTTT. Translation gives CASSLRQSINSPLHF.

The count of this clone is one. CDR3 nucleotide sequence: TGCGCCAGCAGCAGGGGGACTAGCGGGGGACTCTCCTACGAGCAGTACTTC. Translation: CASSRGTSGGLSYEQYF. The rearrangement uses TRBV10-2 and TRBJ2-7; 14 bases agree with TRBD2. CDR1 and CDR2 (germline): WSHSY, SAAADI. V lost 6 bases to trimming and J lost 0 bases; unmatched junction nucleotides: 7. The CDR3 runs 17 residues.

This clone was observed a few times. The rearrangement joins TRBV5-5 to TRBJ1-3, with 7 bases that match TRBD1. Per germline, CDR1 SGHKS and CDR2 YYEKEE (reference sequence). The V gene end was trimmed by 4 bases and the J gene end by 8 bases; junction bases not matched to a gene: 21. The CDR3 totals 18 residues. Written as DNA, the CDR3 is TGTGCCAGCAGCCAGCTGACCCCCGGGACAGTATTCGGGGACACCATATATTTT. This gives the protein CASSQLTPGTVFGDTIYF. Supplemented by reference TRBV5-5 and TRBJ1-3, the full variable domain reads DAGVTQSPTHLIKTRGQQVTLRCSPISGHKSVSWYQQVLGQGPQFIFQYYEKEERGRGNFPDRFSARQFPNYSSELNVNALLLGDSALYLCASSQLTPGTVFGDTIYFGEGSWLTVV.

CDR3 region: CASSGYSANEQFF. CDR3 DNA: TGTGCCAGCAGCGGGTATAGCGCCAATGAGCAGTTCTTC. This sequence joins TRBV9 and TRBJ2-1; a weak D match, TRBD2 (5 bases). The length of the CDR3 is 13 residues. Trimming shortened V by 3 bases and J by 6 bases, and 10 bases separated the two germline ends. Per the germline V gene, CDR1 is SGDLS and CDR2 is YYNGEE.

The V call is TRBV27, the J call TRBJ1-1, with D possibly matching TRBD1 (6 bases). Germline V gene sequence: CDR1 MNHEY, CDR2 SMNVEV (reference sequence). V lost 1 base, J lost 9 bases, and 12 bases lay in between. The CDR3 extends over 13 amino acids. DNA for the CDR3: TGTGCCAGCAGTTTATTTTCCCAGGGGAAAGCTTTCTTT. Residues: CASSLFSQGKAFF.